At least ten counts were recorded for the clone carrying this T cell receptor (beta chain). V was clipped by 6 bases and J by 6 bases, with 18 bases between them. Germline CDR1 is ENHRY and CDR2 is SYGVKD. CDR3 length equals 15 residues. The data originate from a study of regulatory T cells in long-lasting Graves disease. HTBI primers from iRepertoire and Arm-PCR of CDR3 regions yielded the TCR beta libraries. TCRdb re-called the multiplex PCR reads through MiXCR, storing one row per CDR3 protein. The sample has under 500,000 distinct CDR3 sequences, about a sixth seen once; the top ten hold around a tenth. As to time point: newly diagnosed GD, antithyroid drugs for less than 3 months. The TCR library was prepared using RNA isolated from PBMCs. The same specimen was also included in a second study, on T cells in Graves' hyperthyroidism and ophthalmopathy. From that paper: Among the patients, aged 18 to 65, hyperthyroidism was newly diagnosed and had lasted under 2 months.

The sample was peripheral blood mononuclear cells (PBMCs), taken at new diagnosis, from a patient treated with antithyroid drugs. This receptor was obtained from a woman in her 30s with Graves disease. The chain links TRBV10-3 to TRBJ2-1, with D possibly matching TRBD1 (8 bases). CDR3 nucleotides: TGTGCCATCAGCCACGACAGGGGAGGGGGCAATGAGCAGTTCTTC. Its translation is CAISHDRGGGNEQFF.